Presented here are 7 T cell receptor beta chains from one specimen sequenced in a study of breast tumors, draining lymph nodes, adjacent tissues. The lymph nodes were axillary draining lymph nodes from breast cancer patients. TCRdb used MiXCR to reprocess the multiplex PCR reads, holding one entry per CDR3 protein. The repertoire holds roughly 110,000 distinct CDR3 sequences, with more than 30% as singletons. The sequenced sample consisted of axillary lymph node tissue. The source of these receptors is a female donor with breast cancer. Some clones in this sample may be carry-over from other donors' samples.

The chain combines TRBV5-1 with TRBJ2-7; a weak D match, TRBD2 (6 bases). CDR1 is SGHRS and CDR2 is YFSETQ in the germline V gene. This CDR3 has 16 amino acids. The CDR3 bases are TGTGCCAGCAGCGTATCGTCCGGGGGATCGAGGAACGAGCAGTACGTC. Amino acid sequence: CASSVSSGGSRNEQYV.

This clonotype was seen many times. V and J are TRBV2 and TRBJ2-5; D unresolved. The V gene lost 4 bases and the J gene lost 0 bases, with 6 bases spanning the gap. Germline V gene sequence: CDR1 SNHLY, CDR2 FYNNEI. The CDR3 length is 13 residues. CDR3 protein: CASSGLNQETQYF. The CDR3, as DNA: TGTGCCAGCAGTGGTTTAAACCAAGAGACCCAGTACTTC.

The V and J genes are TRBV25-1 and TRBJ1-3; D is unresolved. Trimming stripped 4 bases from V and 0 bases from J, with 13 bases between. This CDR3 has 16 amino acids. The germline V gene encodes CDR1 MGHDK and CDR2 SYGVNS. The CDR3 is CASSANGRISGNTIYF. In DNA, the CDR3 is TGTGCCAGCAGTGCCAACGGACGGATCTCTGGAAACACCATATATTTT. The full variable domain, with the rest looked up from reference TRBV25-1 and TRBJ1-3, is EADIYQTPRYLVIGTGKKITLECSQTMGHDKMYWYQQDPGMELHLIHYSYGVNSTEKGDLSSESTVSRIRTEHFPLTLESARPSHTSQYLCASSANGRISGNTIYFGEGSWLTVV.

This clonotype was recorded many times. The J gene is TRBJ2-3, the V gene TRBV20-1; D tentatively fits TRBD1 or TRBD2 (6 bases each). V was trimmed by 0 bases and J by 5 bases, leaving 15 bases between them. The CDR3 length is 15 residues. Germline CDR1 and CDR2: DFQATT and SNEGSKA (reference sequence). Here the CDR3 reads CSARDIGGRLDTQYF. The DNA for the CDR3 is TGCAGTGCTAGAGATATAGGGGGGAGGCTAGATACGCAGTATTTT.

This clonotype was counted at least ten times. J is TRBJ2-7 and V is TRBV29-1, with D hard to call. This CDR3 spans 17 amino acids. Germline-derived CDR1 and CDR2 are SQVTM and ANQGSEA. V was shortened by 1 base and J by 3 bases, with 22 bases between the two germline ends. CDR3 in amino acids: CSVEAPSRTFDIYEQYF. As DNA, the CDR3 is TGCAGCGTTGAAGCACCCTCCCGGACCTTCGACATCTACGAGCAGTACTTC.

This clonotype was detected ten times or more. The V and J genes are TRBV15 and TRBJ2-7; D might be TRBD1 (6 bases). The CDR3 is 16 amino acids. Germline V CDR1 and CDR2: LNHNV, YYDKDF (reference sequence). With 1 base removed from V and 2 bases from J, the gap between germline ends came to 15 bases. The CDR3 spells CATSRGPGTMTYEQYF. Written as DNA, the CDR3 is TGTGCCACCAGCAGAGGACCCGGGACAATGACCTACGAGCAGTACTTC.

The chain is built from TRBV19 and TRBJ1-4; 8 bases are a match to TRBD1. Germline CDR1 LNHDA, CDR2 SQIVND (reference sequence). The CDR3 has 13 amino acids. Trimming removed 9 bases from V and 7 bases from J; junction bases left unmatched: 7. The CDR3 bases are TGTGCCAGCAAAAACACAGGGGGTGAAAAACTGTTTTTT. The encoded protein is CASKNTGGEKLFF.